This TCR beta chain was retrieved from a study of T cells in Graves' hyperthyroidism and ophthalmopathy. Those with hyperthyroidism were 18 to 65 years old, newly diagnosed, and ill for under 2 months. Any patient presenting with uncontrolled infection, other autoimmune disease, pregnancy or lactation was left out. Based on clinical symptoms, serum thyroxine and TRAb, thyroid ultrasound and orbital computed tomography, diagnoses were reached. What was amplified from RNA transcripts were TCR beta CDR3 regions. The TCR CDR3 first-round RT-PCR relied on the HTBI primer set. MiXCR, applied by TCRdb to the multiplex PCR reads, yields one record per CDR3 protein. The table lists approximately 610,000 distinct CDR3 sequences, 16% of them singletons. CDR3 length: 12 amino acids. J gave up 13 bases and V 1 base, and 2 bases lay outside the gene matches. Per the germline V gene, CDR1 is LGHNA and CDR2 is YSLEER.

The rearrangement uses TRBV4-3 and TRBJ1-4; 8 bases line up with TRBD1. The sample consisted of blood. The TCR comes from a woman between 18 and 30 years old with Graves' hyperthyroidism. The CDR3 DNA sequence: TGCGCCAGCAGCCAAGTTGGGACAGGACTGTTTTTT. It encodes CASSQVGTGLFF.